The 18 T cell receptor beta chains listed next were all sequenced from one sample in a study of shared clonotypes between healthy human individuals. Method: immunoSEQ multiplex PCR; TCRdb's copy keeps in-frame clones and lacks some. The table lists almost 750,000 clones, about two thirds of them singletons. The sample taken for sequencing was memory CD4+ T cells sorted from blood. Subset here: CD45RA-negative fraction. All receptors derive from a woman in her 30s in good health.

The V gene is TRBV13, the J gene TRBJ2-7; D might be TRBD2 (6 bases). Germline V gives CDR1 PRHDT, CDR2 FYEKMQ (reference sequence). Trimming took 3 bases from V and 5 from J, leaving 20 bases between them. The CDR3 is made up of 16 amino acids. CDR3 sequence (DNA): TGTGCCAGCAGCTTGGAAGGTCGCCGGGAGCCCCACGAGCAGTACTTC. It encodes CASSLEGRREPHEQYF.

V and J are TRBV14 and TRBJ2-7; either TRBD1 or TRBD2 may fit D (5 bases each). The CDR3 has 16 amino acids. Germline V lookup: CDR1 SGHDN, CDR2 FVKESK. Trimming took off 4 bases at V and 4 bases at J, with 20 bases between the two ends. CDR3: CASSPRQGITRYEQYF. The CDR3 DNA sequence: TGTGCCAGCAGCCCGCGCCAGGGAATTACTAGATACGAGCAGTACTTC.

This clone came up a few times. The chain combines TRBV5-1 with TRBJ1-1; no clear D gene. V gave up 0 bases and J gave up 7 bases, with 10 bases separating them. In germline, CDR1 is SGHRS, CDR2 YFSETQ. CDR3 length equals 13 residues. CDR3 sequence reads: CASSLGDGDEAFF. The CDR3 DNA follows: TGCGCCAGCAGCTTGGGTGACGGAGATGAAGCTTTCTTT.

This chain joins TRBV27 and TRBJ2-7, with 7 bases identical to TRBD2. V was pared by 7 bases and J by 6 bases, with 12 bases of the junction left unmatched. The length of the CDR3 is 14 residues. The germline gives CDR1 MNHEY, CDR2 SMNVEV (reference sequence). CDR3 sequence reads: CASTDRASGGEQYF. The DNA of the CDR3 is TGTGCCAGCACCGACCGGGCTAGCGGTGGCGAGCAGTACTTC.

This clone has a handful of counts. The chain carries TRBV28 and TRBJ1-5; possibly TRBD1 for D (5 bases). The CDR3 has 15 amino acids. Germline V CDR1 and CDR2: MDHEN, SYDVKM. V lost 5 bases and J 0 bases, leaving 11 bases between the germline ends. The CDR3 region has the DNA TGTGCCAGCAGTACCCCTGACAGTAGCAATCAGCCCCAGCATTTT. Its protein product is CASSTPDSSNQPQHF.

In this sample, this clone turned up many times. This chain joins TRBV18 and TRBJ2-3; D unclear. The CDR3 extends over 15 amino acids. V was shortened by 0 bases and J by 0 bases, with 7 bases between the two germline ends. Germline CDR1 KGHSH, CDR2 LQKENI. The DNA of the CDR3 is TGTGCCAGCTCACCACCCTCGTCTAGCACAGATACGCAGTATTTT. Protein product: CASSPPSSSTDTQYF.

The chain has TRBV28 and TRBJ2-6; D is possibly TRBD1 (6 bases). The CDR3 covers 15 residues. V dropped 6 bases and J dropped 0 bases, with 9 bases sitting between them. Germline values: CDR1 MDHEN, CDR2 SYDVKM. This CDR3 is CASSTGSSGANVLTF. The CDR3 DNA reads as TGTGCCAGCAGCACAGGGAGCTCTGGGGCCAACGTCCTGACTTTC.

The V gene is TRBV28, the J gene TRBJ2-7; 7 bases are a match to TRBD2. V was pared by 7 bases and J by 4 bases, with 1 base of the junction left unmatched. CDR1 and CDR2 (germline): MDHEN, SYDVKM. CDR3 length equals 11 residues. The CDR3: CASTGGYEQYF. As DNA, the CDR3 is TGTGCCAGCACGGGAGGTTACGAGCAGTACTTC.

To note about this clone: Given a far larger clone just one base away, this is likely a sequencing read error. The CDR3 DNA reads TGTGCCAGCAGCGGGACTAGCGGGACCTTCAATGAGCAGTTCTTC. It codes for CASSGTSGTFNEQFF. The chain recombines TRBV2 with TRBJ2-1, with 13 bases matching TRBD2. After removal of 6 bases from V and 6 bases from J, the junction contained 5 bases not matched to a gene. The germline CDR1 and CDR2 sequences are SNHLY and FYNNEI. The CDR3 consists of 15 residues.

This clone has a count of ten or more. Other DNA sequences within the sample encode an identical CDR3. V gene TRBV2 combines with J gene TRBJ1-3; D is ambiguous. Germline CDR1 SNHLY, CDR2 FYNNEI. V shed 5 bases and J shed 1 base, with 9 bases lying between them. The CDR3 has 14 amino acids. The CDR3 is CASSRTVSGNTIYF. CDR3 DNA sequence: TGTGCCAGCAGTAGGACGGTTTCTGGAAACACCATATATTTT.

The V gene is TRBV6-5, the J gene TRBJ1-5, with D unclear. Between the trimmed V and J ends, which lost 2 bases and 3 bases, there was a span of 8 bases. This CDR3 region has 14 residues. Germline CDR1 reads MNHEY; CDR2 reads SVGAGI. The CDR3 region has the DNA TGTGCCAGCAGTTACGGAGTACCCAATCAGCCCCAGCATTTT. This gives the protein CASSYGVPNQPQHF.

CDR3 nucleotides: TGTGCCAGCAGGGAGCAAGAGACCCAGTACTTC. This gives the protein CASREQETQYF. The chain recombines TRBV7-2 with TRBJ2-5; D is unclear. CDR1 and CDR2 from the germline V gene are SGHTA and FQGNSA. This CDR3 has 11 residues. Between the trimmed V and J ends, which lost 6 bases and 2 bases, there was a span of 4 bases.

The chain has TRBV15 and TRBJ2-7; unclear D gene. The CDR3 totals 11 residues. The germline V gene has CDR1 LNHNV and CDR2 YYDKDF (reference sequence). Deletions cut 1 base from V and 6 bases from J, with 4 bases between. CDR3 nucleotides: TGTGCCACCAGCAGAGTGTTCGAGCAGTACTTC. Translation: CATSRVFEQYF.

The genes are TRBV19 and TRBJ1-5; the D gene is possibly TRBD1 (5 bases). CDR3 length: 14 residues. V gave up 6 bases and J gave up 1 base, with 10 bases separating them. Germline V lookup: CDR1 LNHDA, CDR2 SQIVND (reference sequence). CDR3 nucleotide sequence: TGTGCCAGTAGGGGGCGTTGGAGCAATCAGCCCCAGCATTTT. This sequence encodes CASRGRWSNQPQHF.

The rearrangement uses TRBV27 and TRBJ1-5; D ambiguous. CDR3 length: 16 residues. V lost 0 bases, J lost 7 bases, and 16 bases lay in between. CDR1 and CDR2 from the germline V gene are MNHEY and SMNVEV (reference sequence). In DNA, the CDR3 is TGTGCCAGCAGTTTATCGACGAGCGGGGTCGGCCAGCCCCAGCATTTT. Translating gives CASSLSTSGVGQPQHF.

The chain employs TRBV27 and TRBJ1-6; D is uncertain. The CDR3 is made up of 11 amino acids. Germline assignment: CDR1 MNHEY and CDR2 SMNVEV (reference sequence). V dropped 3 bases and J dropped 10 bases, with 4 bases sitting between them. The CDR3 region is CASSFGSPLHF. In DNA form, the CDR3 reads TGTGCCAGCAGTTTCGGGTCACCCCTCCACTTT.

CDR3 coding DNA: TGTGCCAGCAGCCAAGATGGGAGGGGCCATGGCTACACCTTC. This translates into CASSQDGRGHGYTF. J is TRBJ1-2 and V is TRBV6-5, with D possibly TRBD1 on 5 matching bases. The CDR3 has 14 residues. The V and J ends lost 6 bases and 6 bases respectively, with 17 bases between them. Germline CDR1 and CDR2: MNHEY and SVGAGI.

CDR3 amino acids: CASSLGRGGSYEQYF. In DNA form, the CDR3 reads TGTGCCAGCAGTTTAGGTCGCGGGGGCTCCTACGAGCAGTACTTC. The chain has TRBV27 and TRBJ2-7; TRBD2 matches at 7 bases. V was clipped by 2 bases and J by 0 bases; unmatched bases: 4. CDR1 and CDR2 (germline): MNHEY, SMNVEV (reference sequence). The length of the CDR3 is 15 residues.